This T cell receptor (beta chain) was recorded in a study of cytomegalovirus exposure and HLA in healthy donors. At the level of the study: A prior study identified 117 million unique TCR beta sequences from about 180 million T cells. Early release data held 75 million to 100 million unique TCRs from HLA-typed donors. General study findings and limits: In all likelihood, a cluster of highly shared sequence variants was a sequencing artifact.

PCR involved 60 Vbeta and 13 Jbeta primers. The data were produced by immunoSEQ multiplex PCR, yet TCRdb's version contains in-frame clones alone and is incomplete. This table has roughly 240,000 clones, roughly 84% appearing once. V gave up 2 bases and J gave up 1 base, with 15 bases separating them. This CDR3 is built from 16 residues. CDR1 and CDR2 (germline): GTSNPN, SVGIG (reference sequence). In the case of this clone: Antigen: not known.

J is TRBJ2-1 and V is TRBV30; D ambiguous. Sequencing input: PBMCs. This receptor was identified in a girl aged 2-10 years in good health and CMV-seronegative. The CDR3 region is CAWSMRRLSSYNEQFF. CDR3 nucleotides: TGTGCCTGGAGTATGCGGCGATTAAGTTCCTACAATGAGCAGTTCTTC.